This entry lists 24 T cell receptor beta chains sequenced from one sample in a study of blood T cell repertoires in COVID-19. TCRdb keeps only in-frame clones here, not all; method: immunoSEQ multiplex PCR. The repertoire holds 250,000 to 300,000 clones, with about nine tenths as singletons. Sequenced sample: peripheral blood. Source of these receptors: a woman in her thirties or forties who had recovered from COVID-19.

The chain links TRBV5-1 to TRBJ2-1; 10 nucleotides agree with TRBD2. J was trimmed by 9 bases and V by 5 bases; bases with no gene match: 11. Looked up from germline, CDR1 is SGHRS and CDR2 is YFSETQ. There are 15 residues in the CDR3. The CDR3: CASRLGTSVVSEQFF. The CDR3 DNA follows: TGCGCCAGCAGACTCGGGACTAGCGTGGTGAGTGAGCAGTTCTTC.

This clone was seen only a few times. The chain employs TRBV18 and TRBJ1-1; D is unresolved. This CDR3 is 15 amino acids long. Germline loops: CDR1 KGHSH, CDR2 LQKENI. Deletions cut 0 bases from V and 3 bases from J, with 11 bases between. Here the CDR3 DNA reads TGTGCCAGCTCACCACCGTCCCTCCCGGACACTGAAGCTTTCTTT. It codes for CASSPPSLPDTEAFF.

V and J are TRBV27 and TRBJ2-7, with 9 bases fitting TRBD1. Germline V gene sequence: CDR1 MNHEY, CDR2 SMNVEV (reference sequence). Trimming removed 6 bases from V and 5 bases from J; junction bases left unmatched: 5. The CDR3 contains 13 residues. The CDR3 here is CASRPTGGNEQYF. Here the CDR3 DNA reads TGTGCCAGCAGGCCCACAGGGGGCAACGAGCAGTACTTC.

J is TRBJ2-3 and V is TRBV9; no reliable D call. The V gene's germline CDR1 is SGDLS and CDR2 YYNGEE. The CDR3 extends over 14 amino acids. Trimming removed 0 bases from V and 6 bases from J, with 11 bases in between. In DNA form, the CDR3 reads TGTGCCAGCAGCGTAGCTCCGGGTCGGGATACGCAGTATTTT. This translates into CASSVAPGRDTQYF.

J is TRBJ1-6 and V is TRBV3-1 (or the pseudogene TRBV3-2), with 7 bases lining up with TRBD1. V lost 3 bases to trimming and J lost 6 bases; unmatched junction nucleotides: 2. CDR3 length: 14 amino acids. The germline CDR1 and CDR2 sequences are LGHDT and YNNKEL (reference sequence). CDR3 sequence reads: CASSQDRSNSPLHF. The CDR3 nucleotides read TGTGCCAGCAGCCAGGACAGGAGTAATTCACCCCTCCACTTT.

The chain employs TRBV6-1 and TRBJ2-1, with D tentatively TRBD2 (6 bases). With 3 bases removed from V and 8 bases from J, the gap between germline ends came to 11 bases. The CDR3 has 13 residues. Germline V CDR1 and CDR2: MNHNS, SASEGT. The CDR3 sequence is CASSDAWEDEQFF. As DNA, the CDR3 is TGTGCCAGCAGTGACGCCTGGGAGGATGAGCAGTTCTTC.

V is TRBV11-2 and J is TRBJ2-1; D remains unclear. Trimming pared 2 bases from V and 4 bases from J, leaving 15 bases between. CDR3 length: 16 residues. Germline lookup yields CDR1 SGHAT and CDR2 FQNNGV. CDR3: CASSLNSISPYNEQFF. As DNA, the CDR3 is TGTGCCAGCAGCTTAAATAGCATCTCCCCTTACAATGAGCAGTTCTTC.

This chain uses TRBV7-3 with TRBJ2-4, with TRBD2 matching over 8 bases. CDR3 length: 15 amino acids. Germline V gives CDR1 SGHTA, CDR2 FQGTGA. V lost 3 bases to trimming and J lost 2 bases; unmatched junction nucleotides: 3. The CDR3 DNA sequence: TGTGCCAGCAGCTTCGGGAGGGCCCCCAAAAACATTCAGTACTTC. Protein: CASSFGRAPKNIQYF. Variable domain in full (rest from reference TRBV7-3 and TRBJ2-4): GAGVSQTPSNKVTEKGKYVELRCDPISGHTALYWYRQSLGQGPEFLIYFQGTGAADDSGLPNDRFFAVRPEGSVSTLKIQRTERGDSAVYLCASSFGRAPKNIQYFGAGTRLSVL.

With respect to this clone: The same CDR3 arises from other DNA sequences in this sample as well. The J gene is TRBJ1-1, the V gene TRBV27; tentative D call: TRBD1 (5 bases). CDR1 is MNHEY and CDR2 is SMNVEV in the germline V gene (reference sequence). This CDR3 region has 13 residues. Trimming removed 0 bases at V and 5 bases at J, with 7 bases between. The CDR3 coding sequence is TGTGCCAGCAGTTTATCGGGGCAAACTGAAGCTTTCTTT. It translates to CASSLSGQTEAFF.

In this sample, this clone turned up once. This chain uses TRBV3-1 (or the pseudogene TRBV3-2) with TRBJ2-1, with D unresolved. Germline V gives CDR1 LGHDT, CDR2 YNNKEL (reference sequence). The CDR3 covers 15 residues. The V end was cut by 4 bases, the J end by 0 bases, with 10 bases between. Written as DNA, the CDR3 is TGTGCCAGCAGCCTAGGTAGCCTCTCCTACAATGAGCAGTTCTTC. Protein sequence: CASSLGSLSYNEQFF.

The chain joins TRBV9 to TRBJ2-5, with TRBD2 identical over 14 bases. V lost 2 bases, J lost 1 base, and 7 bases stayed unmatched. The CDR3 contains 18 residues. Looked up from germline, CDR1 is SGDLS and CDR2 is YYNGEE. This chain's CDR3 is CASSVEGTSGRGQETQYF. CDR3 in DNA: TGTGCCAGCAGCGTTGAGGGGACTAGCGGGAGAGGCCAAGAGACCCAGTACTTC.

V is TRBV27 and J is TRBJ2-7; 10 bases fit TRBD2. The CDR3 spans 16 residues. The V gene end was trimmed by 5 bases and the J gene end by 0 bases; junction bases not matched to a gene: 7. Germline V gives CDR1 MNHEY, CDR2 SMNVEV (reference sequence). The CDR3, as DNA: TGTGCCAGCAGTCCACAGACTAGCGGGTTCTCCTACGAGCAGTACTTC. Translating gives CASSPQTSGFSYEQYF.

The rearrangement joins TRBV30 to TRBJ1-3; TRBD1 agrees at 11 bases. V was pared by 0 bases and J by 0 bases, with 4 bases of the junction left unmatched. CDR1 GTSNPN and CDR2 SVGIG come from the germline V gene (reference sequence). The CDR3 has 17 residues. DNA of the CDR3: TGTGCCTGGAGTGTACGGGACAGGGGGATCTCTGGAAACACCATATATTTT. This gives the protein CAWSVRDRGISGNTIYF.

This chain connects TRBV6-5 to TRBJ1-1; D unclear. Trimming shortened V by 0 bases and J by 4 bases, and 12 bases separated the two germline ends. The germline V gene encodes CDR1 MNHEY and CDR2 SVGAGI. The CDR3 extends over 15 amino acids. CDR3 loop: CASSYSFLRSTEAFF. CDR3 coding DNA: TGTGCCAGCAGTTACTCCTTTTTAAGGAGCACTGAAGCTTTCTTT.

This clone was seen only once. This sequence joins TRBV29-1 and TRBJ2-7; the match to TRBD1 covers 10 bases. V shed 2 bases and J 6 bases; nucleotides not matched to a gene: 4. The CDR3 is 13 amino acids. The germline CDR1 and CDR2 sequences are SQVTM and ANQGSEA. CDR3 nucleotides: TGCAGCGTTGAAAGGGACAGGGGTCGCGAGCAGTACTTC. The encoded protein is CSVERDRGREQYF.

This chain connects TRBV19 to TRBJ1-5; 9 bases are a match to TRBD1. V lost 3 bases, J lost 7 bases, and 7 bases stayed unmatched. The CDR3 runs 15 residues. Germline CDR1 is LNHDA and CDR2 is SQIVND (reference sequence). The DNA of the CDR3 is TGTGCCAGTAGTATCCAGGGACAGGGAGTCCAGCCCCAGCATTTT. It codes for CASSIQGQGVQPQHF. Supplemented by reference TRBV19 and TRBJ1-5, the full variable domain reads DGGITQSPKYLFRKEGQNVTLSCEQNLNHDAMYWYRQDPGQGLRLIYYSQIVNDFQKGDIAEGYSVSREKKESFPLTVTSAQKNPTAFYLCASSIQGQGVQPQHFGDGTRLSIL.

The chain couples TRBV5-1 to TRBJ2-7; D is ambiguous. In germline, CDR1 is SGHRS, CDR2 YFSETQ. The V end lost 3 bases, the J end lost 0 bases, and 10 bases lay between the germline ends. The CDR3 covers 14 residues. The CDR3 nucleotides are TGCGCCAGCAGCTACACGGGTGACTCCTACGAGCAGTACTTC. Its translation: CASSYTGDSYEQYF.

The chain recombines TRBV6-1 with TRBJ1-5, with D tentatively TRBD1 (6 bases). The germline CDR1 and CDR2 sequences are MNHNS and SASEGT. Trimming shortened V by 1 base and J by 11 bases, and 18 bases separated the two germline ends. There are 15 residues in the CDR3. Here the CDR3 DNA reads TGTGCCAGCAGTGAAGTGGGTGGGACCCCAGGGGCCCAGCATTTT. It is translated as CASSEVGGTPGAQHF.

The chain carries TRBV19 and TRBJ1-3, with D possibly being TRBD1 (5 bases). The ends were cut back, 6 bases at V and 2 bases at J, with 14 bases in the middle. The CDR3 is 15 residues long. Germline CDR1 reads LNHDA; CDR2 reads SQIVND (reference sequence). The CDR3 DNA reads TGTGCCAGTAGCATTATCGGGGGTCCTGGAAACACCATATATTTT. Translation gives CASSIIGGPGNTIYF.

The chain couples TRBV28 to TRBJ2-7, with D tentatively TRBD2 (5 bases). CDR1 and CDR2 from the germline V gene are MDHEN and SYDVKM. With 6 bases removed from V and 4 bases from J, the gap between germline ends came to 25 bases. The CDR3 is 17 residues long. The CDR3 nucleotides read TGTGCCAGCAGCTCCACTACCGTATGGCGGGCGCCTTACGAGCAGTACTTC. Amino acid sequence: CASSSTTVWRAPYEQYF.

This chain uses TRBV2 with TRBJ2-1; 7 bases align to TRBD1. Germline V gene sequence: CDR1 SNHLY, CDR2 FYNNEI. The ends lost 4 bases at V and 0 bases at J; junction bases unmatched: 9. The CDR3 spans 17 residues. The CDR3 reads CASSGILRGSSYNEQFF. CDR3 sequence (DNA): TGTGCCAGCAGTGGTATACTCAGGGGGAGCTCCTACAATGAGCAGTTCTTC.

The chain has TRBV6-5 and TRBJ2-7, with TRBD1 matching over 7 bases. Losses at the gene ends were 2 bases for V and 0 bases for J; bases not matched to a gene: 4. Germline CDR1 MNHEY, CDR2 SVGAGI. This CDR3 contains 15 residues. CDR3 region: CASSYNRDSSYEQYF. CDR3 DNA sequence: TGTGCCAGCAGTTACAATAGGGACAGCTCCTACGAGCAGTACTTC.

This clone came up once. The chain carries TRBV3-1 (or the pseudogene TRBV3-2) and TRBJ2-1, with D possibly TRBD1 on 5 matching bases. Germline CDR1 is LGHDT and CDR2 is YNNKEL (reference sequence). V lost 4 bases and J lost 11, with 12 bases in between. CDR3 length: 12 residues. The CDR3 bases are TGTGCCAGCAGCCCCAGGATGGACAAGCAGTTCTTC. This sequence encodes CASSPRMDKQFF.

The chain has TRBV5-1 and TRBJ2-4, with a possible D match to TRBD1 (5 bases). Germline CDR1 reads SGHRS; CDR2 reads YFSETQ. V lost 3 bases to trimming and J lost 5 bases, with 15 bases between them. There are 15 residues in the CDR3. CDR3 nucleotide sequence: TGCGCCAGCAGCTCACGTTCCAGCAGGGAAAACATTCAGTACTTC. Protein product: CASSSRSSRENIQYF.